This T cell receptor beta chain appears in the sequencing data of a study of vaccination effects on CD4 cells after COVID-19. Study conclusions and caveats: Late post-vaccination samples showed marked contraction of infection- and vaccine-induced clones.

The culture ran for around 10 days before CD4+ T cells were isolated. About this clone: The antigen remains undetermined.

Method: immunoSEQ multiplex PCR; TCRdb's copy keeps in-frame clones and lacks some. Counted here are roughly 50,000 clones, around 67% occurring once; the ten biggest clones make up 4.5% to 6%. Germline CDR1 is LGHNT and CDR2 is FRNRAP. The CDR3 is 15 amino acids. Trimming removed 5 bases from V and 6 bases from J; junction bases left unmatched: 5. V and J are TRBV12-5 and TRBJ2-3; 13 bases agree with TRBD2. This sequence was found in a human donor who received a COVID-19 vaccine. The sequencing used CD4+ T cells from PBMCs cultured without peptide, collected before COVID-19 vaccination. CDR3 residues: CASGKGLAGTDTQYF. The CDR3 nucleotides are TGTGCTAGTGGTAAGGGACTAGCGGGAACCGATACGCAGTATTTT.